These 3 T cell receptor beta chains were sequenced from one sample in a study of T-cell memory formation after mild COVID-19. From the 5' RACE reads, TCRdb called clonotypes with MiXCR, one entry per CDR3 protein. The sample yields around 250,000 distinct CDR3 sequences, under 20% seen once. Sequenced input: PBMCs or a T cell subset sorted from them (not recorded which). The receptor source for this set is a man aged 18 to 29 who had mild COVID-19 (a few samples of this study predate the infection). Cell type and time point are not known.

A few counts support this clonotype. The CDR3 reads CASSQAGAREQYV. CDR3 sequence (DNA): TGTGCCAGCAGCCAAGCGGGGGCTAGGGAGCAGTACGTC. This rearrangement joins TRBV6-5 to TRBJ2-7; TRBD2 agrees at 8 bases. Unmatched junction bases numbered 8, after V lost 6 bases and J lost 7 bases. The CDR3 loop spans 13 amino acids. Germline lookup yields CDR1 MNHEY and CDR2 SVGAGI.

V is TRBV18 and J is TRBJ2-1; TRBD1 agrees at 10 bases. V dropped 5 bases and J dropped 7; count of bases not matched to a gene: 14. Germline V gene lookup returns CDR1 KGHSH and CDR2 LQKENI. The CDR3 covers 17 residues. The CDR3 protein is CASSSRIPGQGRNEQFF. CDR3 coding DNA: TGTGCCAGCTCATCACGCATCCCGGGACAGGGGCGAAATGAGCAGTTCTTC.

The CDR3 loop reads CANGQGGSNQPQHF. The DNA for the CDR3 is TGTGCCAATGGACAGGGCGGTAGCAATCAGCCCCAGCATTTT. The rearrangement uses TRBV6-6 and TRBJ1-5, with TRBD1 matching 8 bases. The CDR3 has 14 residues. Per germline, CDR1 MNHNY and CDR2 SVGAGI (reference sequence). The junction had 5 bases not matched to a gene; V was cut back by 10 bases and J by 0 bases.